This TCR beta chain was identified during a study of T-cell reconstitution after alpha-beta-depleted transplantation in children. This clonotype appeared a few times. The V gene lost 2 bases and the J gene lost 7 bases, with 12 bases spanning the gap. The germline gives CDR1 MNHNS, CDR2 SASEGT. The CDR3 runs 14 residues. Library preparation (for TCRbeta) was performed with unique molecular identifiers. Using its own MiXCR run on the PCR reads, TCRdb lists one record per CDR3 protein. The data contain some 280,000 distinct CDR3 sequences, roughly 9.5% of them singletons. V and J are TRBV6-1 and TRBJ1-5; TRBD1 is a possible D gene (5 bases). Source: PBMCs from the stem cell graft donor, taken from the stem cell graft. The receptor comes from a human donor who donated a stem cell graft to a child with SCID. Written as DNA, the CDR3 is TGTGCCAGCAGTGAATCGGGGGGTTTCCAGCCCCAGCATTTT. Translating it yields CASSESGGFQPQHF.